The text below deals with one TCR beta chain. What it binds is not known. Amplified regions were TCR beta CDR3 sequences from RNA transcripts. When the TCR CDR3 underwent first-round RT-PCR, the HTBI primer set was used. TCRdb recomputed calls from the multiplex PCR reads with MiXCR, one row per CDR3 protein. The sample consists of hundreds of thousands of distinct CDR3 sequences, about 45% of them appearing once. The sample is drawn from a study of T cells in Graves' hyperthyroidism and ophthalmopathy. Study-level findings and limits: The blood repertoire included most of the expanded thyroid clonotypes above 0.001. The model foresaw ophthalmopathy a median around 6.8 months prior to onset. Using 13 V-J features, a model discriminated ophthalmopathy from stable hyperthyroidism.

Those patients with uncontrolled infection, other autoimmune disease, pregnancy or lactation were excluded. Sequenced input: peripheral blood or thyroid tissue (not recorded which). The clonotype comes from an adult man with Graves' disease, either hyperthyroidism or ophthalmopathy (not recorded which).

The CDR3 DNA is TGTGCCAGCAGCATCACAGGGACTAGCGGGAGCTACGAGCAGTACTTC. Translation gives CASSITGTSGSYEQYF. The V and J genes are TRBV11-2 and TRBJ2-7; 14 bases line up with TRBD2. Germline V gene lookup returns CDR1 SGHAT and CDR2 FQNNGV. This CDR3 spans 16 amino acids. V gave up 5 bases and J gave up 3 bases; unmatched junction bases: 6.